Sequencing of this TCR beta chain was carried out in a study of blood T cell repertoires in COVID-19. About the study: There were acute and convalescent COVID-19 samples, and they came from the United States, Italy and Spain.

On this clone: A much larger clone lies a single base off, so this may be a read error.

Participants came from fewer than 25 US areas, aged roughly 18 to 100 years. The authors' processing: It was from reference gene primer amplification that nucleated cell counts were estimated. This table comes from immunoSEQ multiplex PCR, and its TCRdb copy is limited to in-frame clones, with some not included. That table is the source of V, J and clone size, and D and trimming were worked out from the DNA. The table shows more than 250,000 clones, with approximately 89% occurring only once. Germline V lookup: CDR1 SGDLS, CDR2 YYNGEE. CDR3 size: 14 residues. Germline trimming cut 4 bases from V and 3 bases from J; bases unmatched to any gene: 4.

The chain links TRBV9 to TRBJ2-7, with 10 bases identical to TRBD1. The sample consisted of PBMCs or T cells enriched from blood (not recorded which). The sequence was obtained from a woman between 25 and 40 years old who had recovered from COVID-19. CDR3 DNA: TGTGCCAGCAGCACCGGACAGGGGGACTACGAGCAGTACTTC. It specifies CASSTGQGDYEQYF. The whole variable domain, filled in from reference TRBV9 and TRBJ2-7, reads DSGVTQTPKHLITATGQRVTLRCSPRSGDLSVYWYQQSLDQGLQFLIQYYNGEERAKGNILERFSAQQFPDLHSELNLSSLELGDSALYFCASSTGQGDYEQYFGPGTRLTVT.